This T cell receptor (beta chain) is drawn from a study of blood T cell repertoires in COVID-19. This table comes from immunoSEQ multiplex PCR, and its TCRdb copy is limited to in-frame clones, with some not included. The sample gives 30,000 to 40,000 clones, more than 60% of which show up once; approximately 14% is in the top ten. The germline gives CDR1 SGHAT, CDR2 FQNNGV. The CDR3 runs 17 residues. Between the trimmed V and J ends, which lost 1 base and 1 base, there was a span of 14 bases. The sequenced material came from peripheral blood. The V gene is TRBV11-2, the J gene TRBJ2-1, with D hard to call. This TCR was sampled from an elderly man with active or convalescent COVID-19. CDR3 protein: CASSLAPVTRSYNEQFF. CDR3 DNA sequence: TGTGCCAGCAGCTTAGCGCCGGTTACGCGATCCTACAATGAGCAGTTCTTC.